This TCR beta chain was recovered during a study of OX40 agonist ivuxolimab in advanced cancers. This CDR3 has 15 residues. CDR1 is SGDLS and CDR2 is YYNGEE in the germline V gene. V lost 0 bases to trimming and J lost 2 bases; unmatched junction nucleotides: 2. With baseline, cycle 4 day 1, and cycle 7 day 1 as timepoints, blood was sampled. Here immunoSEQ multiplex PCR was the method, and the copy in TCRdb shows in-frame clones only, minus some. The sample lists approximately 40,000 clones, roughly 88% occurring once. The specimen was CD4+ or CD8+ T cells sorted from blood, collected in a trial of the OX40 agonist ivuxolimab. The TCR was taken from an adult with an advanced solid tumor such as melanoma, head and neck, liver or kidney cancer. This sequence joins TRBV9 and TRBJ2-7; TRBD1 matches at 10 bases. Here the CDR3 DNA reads TGTGCCAGCAGCGTAGATGGACAGGGGGCCTACGAGCAGTACTTC. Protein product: CASSVDGQGAYEQYF.